The 17 T cell receptor beta chains below were found in one sample sequenced in a study of shared clonotypes between healthy human individuals. Here immunoSEQ multiplex PCR was the method, and the copy in TCRdb shows in-frame clones only, minus some. This sample has some 2.1 million clones, with 90% to 95% found just once. Sequencing was done on a sample of naive CD4+ T cells sorted from blood. Subset meaning: CD45RA+ positively selected. All receptors come from a young man in good health.

This chain connects TRBV7-2 to TRBJ2-5; 10 nucleotides align to TRBD2. V lost 3 bases, J lost 5 bases, and 9 bases stayed unmatched. The CDR3 sequence is 16 residues long. Germline V lookup: CDR1 SGHTA, CDR2 FQGNSA. CDR3 in DNA: TGTGCCAGCAGCTTGAGACTAGCGGGTGCAAGGGAGACCCAGTACTTC. As protein: CASSLRLAGARETQYF.

The genes are TRBV5-1 and TRBJ1-1, with a weak D call TRBD1 (6 bases). Germline V gene sequence: CDR1 SGHRS, CDR2 YFSETQ. This CDR3 comprises 13 residues. V gave up 5 bases and J gave up 3 bases, with 11 bases separating them. The CDR3, as DNA: TGCGCCAGCAGATCGGACAGATACACTGAAGCTTTCTTT. Protein: CASRSDRYTEAFF.

The genes are TRBV28 and TRBJ1-2; the D gene is possibly TRBD1 (6 bases). The germline V gene has CDR1 MDHEN and CDR2 SYDVKM. V was shortened by 5 bases and J by 5 bases, with 21 bases between the two germline ends. The CDR3 spans 16 residues. The CDR3 loop is CASSPNGLGQLYGYTF. The DNA of the CDR3 is TGTGCCAGCAGTCCTAACGGGCTAGGACAGTTATATGGCTACACCTTC.

The rearrangement links TRBV27 to TRBJ1-4; 7 nucleotides line up with TRBD1. Germline CDR1 and CDR2: MNHEY and SMNVEV (reference sequence). This CDR3 has 18 residues. V lost 5 bases, J lost 2 bases, and 14 bases stayed unmatched. The CDR3 is CASSPRTGPLVTNEKLFF. In DNA, the CDR3 is TGTGCCAGCAGTCCCCGGACAGGTCCTTTGGTGACTAATGAAAAACTGTTTTTT.

The genes are TRBV9 and TRBJ1-2; D possibly corresponds to TRBD1 (6 bases). The CDR3 consists of 16 residues. With 0 bases removed from V and 4 bases from J, the gap between germline ends came to 16 bases. Germline values: CDR1 SGDLS, CDR2 YYNGEE. The CDR3 region has the DNA TGTGCCAGCAGCGTAGTTAGTGGGGGCAGCCCCTATGGCTACACCTTC. Translation gives CASSVVSGGSPYGYTF.

The CDR3 is CSAETDRQFF. CDR3 nucleotide sequence: TGCAGTGCTGAGACGGACCGGCAGTTCTTC. The chain combines TRBV20-1 with TRBJ2-1; the D is unclear. The CDR3 has 10 residues. Germline V gene lookup returns CDR1 DFQATT and CDR2 SNEGSKA (reference sequence). With 5 bases removed from V and 12 bases from J, the gap between germline ends came to 11 bases.

The chain recombines TRBV7-2 with TRBJ1-2, with no clear D. In germline, CDR1 is SGHTA, CDR2 FQGNSA. This CDR3 spans 11 amino acids. V was trimmed by 7 bases and J by 4 bases, leaving 7 bases between them. CDR3: CASTPGYGYTF. The CDR3 DNA follows: TGTGCCAGCACGCCGGGCTATGGCTACACCTTC.

This sequence joins TRBV5-1 and TRBJ2-3; 15 nucleotides match TRBD2. Germline lookup yields CDR1 SGHRS and CDR2 YFSETQ. This CDR3 has 17 residues. Trimming took 3 bases from V and 4 from J; bases not matched to a gene: 6. CDR3 sequence reads: CASSWGTSGRFSDTQYF. The CDR3 bases are TGCGCCAGCAGCTGGGGGACTAGCGGGAGGTTCTCAGATACGCAGTATTTT.

V and J are TRBV11-3 and TRBJ2-1, with TRBD2 matching over 10 bases. CDR3 length: 17 residues. CDR1 and CDR2 (germline): SGHNT, YENEEA. The V segment lost 1 base and the J segment 0 bases; nucleotides outside the gene matches: 3. The CDR3 loop is CASSLGSGGASYNEQFF. As DNA, the CDR3 is TGTGCCAGCAGCTTAGGAAGCGGGGGGGCCTCCTACAATGAGCAGTTCTTC.

The chain employs TRBV7-9 and TRBJ2-2, with D tentatively TRBD1 or TRBD2 (5 bases each). This CDR3 comprises 14 residues. V lost 8 bases and J 5 bases, leaving 15 bases between the germline ends. Germline CDR1 and CDR2: SEHNR and FQNEAQ (reference sequence). The CDR3 sequence: CASREGSGTGELFF. The CDR3 bases are TGTGCCAGCCGCGAGGGGTCTGGAACCGGGGAGCTGTTTTTT.

This clone appeared a single time. The chain couples TRBV5-4 to TRBJ2-5, with TRBD2 identical over 12 bases. The CDR3 has 15 amino acids. With V trimmed by 9 bases and J by 0 bases, 6 bases remained unmatched. Germline V CDR1 and CDR2: SGHNT, YYREEE (reference sequence). CDR3: CATGTSGRYQETQYF. As DNA, the CDR3 is TGTGCCACAGGGACTAGCGGGCGGTACCAAGAGACCCAGTACTTC.

V gene TRBV7-9 combines with J gene TRBJ2-5, with TRBD1 identical over 9 bases. Trimming took 5 bases from V and 2 from J; bases not matched to a gene: 9. The CDR3 runs 16 residues. Germline assignment: CDR1 SEHNR and CDR2 FQNEAQ (reference sequence). CDR3 residues: CASSPPGTGRQETQYF. The CDR3 coding sequence is TGTGCCAGCAGCCCCCCCGGGACAGGGAGACAAGAGACCCAGTACTTC.

This clone was seen a few times. The chain has TRBV6-6 and TRBJ2-1, with 9 bases identical to TRBD2. Germline V gives CDR1 MNHNY, CDR2 SVGAGI (reference sequence). This CDR3 is built from 14 residues. Trimming cost V 10 bases and J 4 bases; bases outside gene matches: 8. For the CDR3, the DNA is TGTGCCACAAAGTATAGCGGGAGTTACAATGAGCAGTTCTTC. Its protein product is CATKYSGSYNEQFF.

This CDR3 reads CASSLEGASGELFF. For the CDR3, the DNA is TGCGCCAGCAGCTTGGAGGGTGCAAGCGGGGAGCTGTTTTTT. The chain links TRBV5-1 to TRBJ2-2; D is unclear. Trimming stripped 0 bases from V and 7 bases from J, with 10 bases between. The CDR3 is made up of 14 amino acids. Germline V gene data show CDR1 as SGHRS and CDR2 as YFSETQ.

This sequence joins TRBV5-1 and TRBJ2-3, with 7 bases fitting TRBD1. In germline, CDR1 is SGHRS, CDR2 YFSETQ. J was trimmed by 4 bases and V by 0 bases; bases with no gene match: 11. This CDR3 is 17 amino acids long. The CDR3 DNA follows: TGCGCCAGCAGCTTGGCTCGGGACAGCCCCCGGCCAGATACGCAGTATTTT. It translates to CASSLARDSPRPDTQYF.

The V and J genes are TRBV5-6 and TRBJ2-7; weak D call: TRBD1 (6 bases). Per germline, CDR1 SGHDT and CDR2 YYEEEE. V lost 1 base to trimming and J lost 2 bases, with 10 bases between them. The CDR3 contains 14 residues. CDR3 sequence: CASSLMGAAYEQYF. In nucleotides, the CDR3 is TGTGCCAGCAGCTTGATGGGGGCCGCCTACGAGCAGTACTTC. The whole variable domain, remainder taken from reference TRBV5-6 and TRBJ2-7, is DAGVTQSPTHLIKTRGQQVTLRCSPKSGHDTVSWYQQALGQGPQFIFQYYEEEERQRGNFPDRFSGHQFPNYSSELNVNALLLGDSALYLCASSLMGAAYEQYFGPGTRLTVT.

The chain employs TRBV2 and TRBJ2-7, with 8 positions matching TRBD2. The germline CDR1 and CDR2 sequences are SNHLY and FYNNEI. The CDR3 loop spans 13 amino acids. V dropped 6 bases and J dropped 3; count of bases not matched to a gene: 4. The DNA for the CDR3 is TGTGCCAGCAGGACCGGGAGGGTCTACGAGCAGTACTTC. Its translation: CASRTGRVYEQYF.